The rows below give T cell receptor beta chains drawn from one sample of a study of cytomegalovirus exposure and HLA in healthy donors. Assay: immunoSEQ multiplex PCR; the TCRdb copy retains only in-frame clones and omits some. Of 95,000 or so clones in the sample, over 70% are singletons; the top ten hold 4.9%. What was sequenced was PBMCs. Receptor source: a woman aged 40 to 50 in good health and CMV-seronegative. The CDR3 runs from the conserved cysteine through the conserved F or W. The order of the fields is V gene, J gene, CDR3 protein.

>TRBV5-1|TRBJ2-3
CASSLLAGGVTDTQYF
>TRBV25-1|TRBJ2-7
CASRQTGYEQYF
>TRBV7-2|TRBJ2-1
CASSLRLVNEQFF
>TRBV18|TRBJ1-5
CASSGQGGNQPQHF
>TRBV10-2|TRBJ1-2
CASSESGGRAQGYTF
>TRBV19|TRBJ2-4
CASSMGLSDIQYF
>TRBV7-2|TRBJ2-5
CASSLSSLAGDKETQYF
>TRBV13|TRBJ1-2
CASSQTSIRNQPISPGGYTF
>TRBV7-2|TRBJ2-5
CASSPRARGAVETQYF
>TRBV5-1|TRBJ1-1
CASRGDRGAAFF
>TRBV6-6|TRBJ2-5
CASRTPLAGVQETQYF
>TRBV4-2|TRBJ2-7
CASSQEGSQVRYEQYF
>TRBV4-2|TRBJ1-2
CASSRTGRTNYGYTF
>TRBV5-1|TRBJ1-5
CASSLEGVGQPQHF
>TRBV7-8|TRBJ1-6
CASSSSGGRRNSPLHF
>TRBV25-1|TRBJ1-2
CASRGQGFRGYTF
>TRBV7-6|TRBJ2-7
CASSFGGLGYEQYF
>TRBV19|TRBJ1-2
CASSSSSHYGYTF
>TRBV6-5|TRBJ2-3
CASSYSRDTVADTQYF
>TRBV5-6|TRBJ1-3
CASSLEGPGNTIYF
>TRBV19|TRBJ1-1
CASNHGQANTEAFF
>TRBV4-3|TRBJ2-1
CASSHGGNEQFF
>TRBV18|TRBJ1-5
CASSPDSWDQPQHF
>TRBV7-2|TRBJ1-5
CASSLVGSSQPQHF
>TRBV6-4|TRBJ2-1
CASSDGTGGNEQFF
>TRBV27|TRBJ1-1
CASSPTGKVAFF
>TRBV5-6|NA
CASSPDRGTYEQYF
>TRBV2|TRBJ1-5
CASNTLQDQPQHF
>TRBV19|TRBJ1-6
CASSMNGDSPLHF
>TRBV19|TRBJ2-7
CASSIGGQSYEQYF
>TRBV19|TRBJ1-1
CASGQGARTEAFF
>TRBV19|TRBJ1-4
CASSLGQGDEKLFF
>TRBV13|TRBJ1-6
CASSVGQVANSPLHF
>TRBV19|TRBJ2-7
CASSITGTGYAQYF
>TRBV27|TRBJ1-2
CASSFTGSYGYTF
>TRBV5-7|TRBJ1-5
CASSPGQGSIDQPQHF
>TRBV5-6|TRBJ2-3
CASSLELAGGSDTQYF
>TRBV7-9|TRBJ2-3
CASSLAPSRDTQYF
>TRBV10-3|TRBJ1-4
CAISASGGEKLFF
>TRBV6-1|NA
CASCDWTGSYEQYF